The present entry profiles one TCR beta chain with its context. The antigen is unknown. This sample is part of a study of cytomegalovirus exposure and HLA in healthy donors. Study as a whole: As an earlier analysis found, some 170 million T cells yielded 90 million to 140 million unique TCR beta sequences.

Findings of the study overall: The authors later linked a missense DCLRE1C variant to TCR beta V- and J-gene trimming. Across HLA loci, a later analysis found differing TCR association rates, with DRB1 most and HLA-C fewest. A list of approximately 160 TCR beta chains associated with cytomegalovirus was given.

Germline CDR1 and CDR2: SQVTM and ANQGSEA. V was shortened by 5 bases and J by 1 base, with 8 bases between the two germline ends. The CDR3 is made up of 12 amino acids. A multiplex PCR was run with 60 Vbeta primers and 13 Jbeta primers. Some clones are missing from TCRdb's copy, which holds only in-frame ones; the method was immunoSEQ multiplex PCR. The sample shows 150,000 to 200,000 clones, around 79% of them seen only once. The chain is built from TRBV29-1 and TRBJ1-1, with a possible D match to TRBD1 (5 bases). The receptor comes from a female donor in good health and CMV-seronegative. The sequenced sample was PBMCs. In DNA form, the CDR3 reads TGCAGCGTTCAAAGGGGGAACACTGAAGCTTTCTTT. Its protein product is CSVQRGNTEAFF.